A single T cell receptor beta chain is shown here with its context. Sequencing used immunoSEQ multiplex PCR; TCRdb keeps in-frame clones, though not all of them. This sample has about 2.4 million clones, with under 95% found just once. These data originate in a study of shared clonotypes between healthy human individuals. V dropped 0 bases and J dropped 5 bases, with 8 bases sitting between them. The CDR3 contains 14 residues. Germline V gives CDR1 SGHNT, CDR2 YYREEE (reference sequence). The sequencing input was naive CD4+ T cells from PBMCs. The subset: CD45RA+ positively selected. The receptor comes from a man between 18 and 29 years old in good health. Some clones in this sample may be carry-over from other donors' samples. J is TRBJ2-2 and V is TRBV5-4, with D possibly being TRBD1 or TRBD2 (5 bases each). CDR3: CASSLVWGTGELFF. The DNA of the CDR3 is TGTGCCAGCAGCTTGGTTTGGGGGACCGGGGAGCTGTTTTTT.